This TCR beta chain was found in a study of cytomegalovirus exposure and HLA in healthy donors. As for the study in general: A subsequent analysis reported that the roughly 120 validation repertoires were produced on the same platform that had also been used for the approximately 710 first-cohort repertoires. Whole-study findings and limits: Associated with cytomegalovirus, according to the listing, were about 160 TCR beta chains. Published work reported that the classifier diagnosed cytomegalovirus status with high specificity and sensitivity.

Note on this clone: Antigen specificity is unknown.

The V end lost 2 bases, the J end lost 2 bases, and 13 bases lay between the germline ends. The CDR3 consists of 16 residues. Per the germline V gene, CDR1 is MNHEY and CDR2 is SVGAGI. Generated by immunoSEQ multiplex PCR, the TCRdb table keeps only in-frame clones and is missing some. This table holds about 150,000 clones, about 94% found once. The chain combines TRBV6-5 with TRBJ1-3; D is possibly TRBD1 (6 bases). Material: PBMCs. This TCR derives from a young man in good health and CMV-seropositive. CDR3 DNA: TGTGCCAGCAGTTACCGTACAGGGACGGCTGGAAACACCATATATTTT. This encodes CASSYRTGTAGNTIYF.